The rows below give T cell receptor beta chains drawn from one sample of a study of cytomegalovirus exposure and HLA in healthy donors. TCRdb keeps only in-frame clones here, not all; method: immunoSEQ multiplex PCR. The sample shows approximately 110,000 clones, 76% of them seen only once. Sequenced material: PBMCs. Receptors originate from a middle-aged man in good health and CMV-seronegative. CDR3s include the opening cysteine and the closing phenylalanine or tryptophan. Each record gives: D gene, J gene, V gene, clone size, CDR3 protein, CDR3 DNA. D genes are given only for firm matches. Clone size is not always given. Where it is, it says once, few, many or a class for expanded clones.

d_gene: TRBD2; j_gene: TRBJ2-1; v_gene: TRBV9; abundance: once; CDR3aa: CASSVSGGPSYNEQFF; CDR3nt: TGTGCCAGCAGCGTTAGCGGGGGGCCATCCTACAATGAGCAGTTCTTC
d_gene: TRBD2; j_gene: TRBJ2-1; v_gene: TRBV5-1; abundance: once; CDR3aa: CASSPPSGGQFF; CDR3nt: TGCGCCAGCAGCCCCCCAAGCGGGGGGCAGTTCTTC
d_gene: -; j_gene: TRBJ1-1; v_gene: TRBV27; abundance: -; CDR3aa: CASSPQGLTTEAFF; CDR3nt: TGTGCCAGCAGCCCTCAGGGGCTCACCACTGAAGCTTTCTTT
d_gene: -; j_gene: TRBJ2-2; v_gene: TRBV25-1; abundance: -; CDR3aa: CASSESGGGGTGELFF; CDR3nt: TGTGCCAGCAGTGAATCGGGGGGCGGGGGCACCGGGGAGCTGTTTTTT
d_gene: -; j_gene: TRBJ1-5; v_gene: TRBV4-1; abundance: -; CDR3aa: CASSQGTVSNQPQHF; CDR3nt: TGCGCCAGCAGCCAAGGGACAGTTAGCAATCAGCCCCAGCATTTT
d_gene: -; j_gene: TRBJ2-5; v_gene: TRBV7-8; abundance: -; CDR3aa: CASSLGGGYSQETQYF; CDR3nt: TGTGCCAGCAGCTTAGGAGGTGGCTACTCCCAAGAGACCCAGTACTTC
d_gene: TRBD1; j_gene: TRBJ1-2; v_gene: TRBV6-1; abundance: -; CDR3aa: CASSEYLGQGPFSGYGYTF; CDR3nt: TGTGCCAGCAGTGAATACCTGGGACAGGGACCTTTCAGCGGCTATGGCTACACCTTC
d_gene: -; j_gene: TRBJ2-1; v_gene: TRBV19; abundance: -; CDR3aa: CASSLPQVRGVEQFF; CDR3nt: TGTGCCAGTAGTCTCCCCCAGGTTCGGGGAGTTGAGCAGTTCTTC
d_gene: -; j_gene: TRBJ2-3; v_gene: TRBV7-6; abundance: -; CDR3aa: CASSLGGRTDTQYF; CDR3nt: TGTGCCAGCAGCTTAGGGGGGCGAACAGATACGCAGTATTTT
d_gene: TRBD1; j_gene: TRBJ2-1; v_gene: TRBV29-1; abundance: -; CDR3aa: CSAIQGASYNEQFF; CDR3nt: TGCAGCGCTATACAGGGGGCCTCCTACAATGAGCAGTTCTTC
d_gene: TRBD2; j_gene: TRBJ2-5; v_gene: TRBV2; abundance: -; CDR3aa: CASTGRGWEAGETQYF; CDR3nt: TGTGCCAGCACCGGGAGGGGTTGGGAGGCCGGAGAGACCCAGTACTTC
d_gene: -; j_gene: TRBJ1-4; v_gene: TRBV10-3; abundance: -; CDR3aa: CAITGQPNEKLFF; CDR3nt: TGTGCCATCACCGGACAGCCGAATGAAAAACTGTTTTTT
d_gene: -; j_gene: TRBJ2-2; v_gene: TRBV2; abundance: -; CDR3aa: CASSPRTANTGELFF; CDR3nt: TGTGCCAGCAGCCCCAGGACAGCGAACACCGGGGAGCTGTTTTTT
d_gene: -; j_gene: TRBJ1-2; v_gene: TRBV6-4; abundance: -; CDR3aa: CASSDDGGYTF; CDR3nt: TGTGCCAGCAGTGACGACGGGGGCTACACCTTC
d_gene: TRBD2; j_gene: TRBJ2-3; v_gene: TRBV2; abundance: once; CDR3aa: CASSAASGGPSDTQYF; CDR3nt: TGTGCCAGCAGTGCTGCTAGCGGGGGGCCATCAGATACGCAGTATTTT
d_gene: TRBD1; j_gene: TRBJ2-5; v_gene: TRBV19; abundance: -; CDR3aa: CASSKGTGGLWTQYF; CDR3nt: TGTGCCAGTAGTAAAGGGACAGGGGGCTTGTGGACCCAGTACTTC
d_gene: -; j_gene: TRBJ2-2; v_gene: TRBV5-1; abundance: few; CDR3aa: CASSFYQGSEGGELFF; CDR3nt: TGCGCCAGCAGCTTCTATCAGGGCTCGGAGGGCGGGGAGCTGTTTTTT